The sequence of this T cell receptor beta chain was determined in a study of CXCR3-negative and CXCR3-positive naive CD8 T cells. Findings and limits, study-wide: Memory cells showed distinct TRBV-TRBJ patterns, while the two naive subsets matched. CXCR3-positive naive cells carried more hydrophobic TRB CDR3s than CXCR3-negative ones.

In the case of this clonotype: As yet, its antigen is unknown.

UMI labels and 5' RACE were used to prepare the TRB cDNA libraries. No DNA is given; TCRdb re-called the 5' RACE reads and lists each CDR3 protein once. This sample's clone table lists approximately 98,000 distinct CDR3 sequences. The sample consisted of naive CXCR3+ CD8+ T cells from blood. Subset defined: CD45RO-CCR7+CD27+CD95- naive CD8+ T cells expressing CXCR3 (TNR3+). The clonotype was recovered from a human donor in good health. Some clones in this sample may be carry-over from other donors' samples.

CDR3 loop: CASSQIPGTNYGYTF. The chain carries TRBV6-6 and TRBJ1-2; TCRdb's D gene call, TRBD1, goes unchecked for lack of DNA. The CDR3 has 15 residues. From germline, CDR1 is MNHNY and CDR2 SVGAGI (reference sequence).